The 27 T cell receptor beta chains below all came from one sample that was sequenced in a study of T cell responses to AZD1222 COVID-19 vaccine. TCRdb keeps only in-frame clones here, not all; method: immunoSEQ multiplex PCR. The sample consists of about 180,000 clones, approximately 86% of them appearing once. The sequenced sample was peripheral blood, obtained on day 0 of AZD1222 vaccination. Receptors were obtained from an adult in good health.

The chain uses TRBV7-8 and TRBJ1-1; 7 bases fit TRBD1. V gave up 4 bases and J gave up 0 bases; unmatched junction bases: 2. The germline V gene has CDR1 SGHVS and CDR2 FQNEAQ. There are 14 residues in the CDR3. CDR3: CASSSTGLNTEAFF. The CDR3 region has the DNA TGTGCCAGCAGCTCGACAGGGTTGAACACTGAAGCTTTCTTT.

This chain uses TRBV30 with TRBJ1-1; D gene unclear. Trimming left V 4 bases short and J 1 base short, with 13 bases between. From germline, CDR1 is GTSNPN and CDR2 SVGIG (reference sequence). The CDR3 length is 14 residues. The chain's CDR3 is CAWTPWAENTEAFF. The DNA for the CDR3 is TGTGCCTGGACGCCTTGGGCGGAGAACACTGAAGCTTTCTTT.

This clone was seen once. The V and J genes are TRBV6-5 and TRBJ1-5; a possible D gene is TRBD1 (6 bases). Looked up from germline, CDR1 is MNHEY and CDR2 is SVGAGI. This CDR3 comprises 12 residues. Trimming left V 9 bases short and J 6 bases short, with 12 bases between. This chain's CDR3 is CASTTGSQPQHF. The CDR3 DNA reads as TGTGCCAGTACTACAGGGTCTCAGCCCCAGCATTTT.

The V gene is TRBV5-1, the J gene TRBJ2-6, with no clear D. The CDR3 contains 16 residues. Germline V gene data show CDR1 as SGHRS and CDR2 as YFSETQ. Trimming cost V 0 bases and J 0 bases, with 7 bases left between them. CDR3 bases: TGCGCCAGCAGCTTGGGACAACTCTCTGGGGCCAACGTCCTGACTTTC. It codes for CASSLGQLSGANVLTF.

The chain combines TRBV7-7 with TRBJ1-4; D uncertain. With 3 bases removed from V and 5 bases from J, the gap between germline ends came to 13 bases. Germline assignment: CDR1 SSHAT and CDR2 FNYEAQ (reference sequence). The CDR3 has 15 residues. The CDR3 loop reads CASSLGGQPNEKLFF. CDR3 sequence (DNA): TGTGCCAGCAGCTTGGGTGGGCAGCCGAATGAAAAACTGTTTTTT.

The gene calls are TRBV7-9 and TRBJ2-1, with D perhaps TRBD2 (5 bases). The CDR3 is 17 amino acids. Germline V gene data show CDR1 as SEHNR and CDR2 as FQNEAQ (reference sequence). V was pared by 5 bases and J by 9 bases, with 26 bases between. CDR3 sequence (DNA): TGTGCCAGCAGCGACGGCTCCCCTAGCCTCGGCCGCGGTGAGCAGTTCTTC. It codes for CASSDGSPSLGRGEQFF.

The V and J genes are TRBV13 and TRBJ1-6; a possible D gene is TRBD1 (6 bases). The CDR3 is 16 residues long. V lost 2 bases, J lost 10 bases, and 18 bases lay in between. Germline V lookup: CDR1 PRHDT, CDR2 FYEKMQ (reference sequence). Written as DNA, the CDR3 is TGTGCCAGCAGCTTAAATCGTGGCAGGGGATACTCACCCCTCCACTTT. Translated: CASSLNRGRGYSPLHF.

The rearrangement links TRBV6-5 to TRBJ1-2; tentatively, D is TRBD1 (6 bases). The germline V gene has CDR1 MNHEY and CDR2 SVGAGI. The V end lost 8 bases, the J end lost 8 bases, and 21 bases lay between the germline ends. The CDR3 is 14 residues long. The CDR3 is CASGRDNEGRGYTF. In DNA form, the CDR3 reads TGTGCCAGCGGCCGGGACAATGAGGGAAGAGGCTACACCTTC.

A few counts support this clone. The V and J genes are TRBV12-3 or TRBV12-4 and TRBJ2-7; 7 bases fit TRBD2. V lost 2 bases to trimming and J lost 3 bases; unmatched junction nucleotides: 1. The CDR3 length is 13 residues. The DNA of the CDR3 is TGTGCCAGCAGTTTAACGGGGGGCTACGAGCAGTACTTC. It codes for CASSLTGGYEQYF.

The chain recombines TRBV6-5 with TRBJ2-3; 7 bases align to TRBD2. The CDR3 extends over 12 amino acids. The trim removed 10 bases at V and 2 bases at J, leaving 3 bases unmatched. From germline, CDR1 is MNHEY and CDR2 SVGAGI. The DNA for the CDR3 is TGTGCCACAGGGAGGGACACAGATACGCAGTATTTT. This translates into CATGRDTDTQYF.

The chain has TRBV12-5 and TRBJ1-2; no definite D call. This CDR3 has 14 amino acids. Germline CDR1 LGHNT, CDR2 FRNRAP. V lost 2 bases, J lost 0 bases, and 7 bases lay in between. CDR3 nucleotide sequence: TGTGCTAGTGGTTTGTCAGCCCCTAACTATGGCTACACCTTC. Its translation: CASGLSAPNYGYTF.

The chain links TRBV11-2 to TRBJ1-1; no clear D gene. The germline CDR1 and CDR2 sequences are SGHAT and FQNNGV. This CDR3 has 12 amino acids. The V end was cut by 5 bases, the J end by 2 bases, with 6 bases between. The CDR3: CASSSVNTEAFF. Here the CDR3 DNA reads TGTGCCAGCAGCAGTGTAAACACTGAAGCTTTCTTT. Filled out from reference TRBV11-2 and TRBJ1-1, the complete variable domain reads EAGVAQSPRYKIIEKRQSVAFWCNPISGHATLYWYQQILGQGPKLLIQFQNNGVVDDSQLPKDRFSAERLKGVDSTLKIQPAKLEDSAVYLCASSSVNTEAFFGQGTRLTVV.

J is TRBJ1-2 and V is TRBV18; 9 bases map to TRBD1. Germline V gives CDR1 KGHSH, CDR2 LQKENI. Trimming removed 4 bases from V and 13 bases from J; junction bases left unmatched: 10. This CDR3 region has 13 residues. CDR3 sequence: CASSQSRDRESTF. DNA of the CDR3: TGTGCCAGCTCACAGTCCCGGGACAGGGAGAGCACCTTC.

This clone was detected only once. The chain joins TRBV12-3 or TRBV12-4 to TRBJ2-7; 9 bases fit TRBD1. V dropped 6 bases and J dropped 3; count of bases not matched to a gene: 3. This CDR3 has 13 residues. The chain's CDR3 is CASSTGGFYEQYF. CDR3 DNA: TGTGCCAGCAGCACAGGGGGCTTCTACGAGCAGTACTTC.

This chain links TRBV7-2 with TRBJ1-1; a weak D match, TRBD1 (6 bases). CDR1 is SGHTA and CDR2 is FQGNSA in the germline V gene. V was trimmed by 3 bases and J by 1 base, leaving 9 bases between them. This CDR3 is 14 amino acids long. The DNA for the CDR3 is TGTGCCAGCAGCTTTCCGGGACAGAACACTGAAGCTTTCTTT. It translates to CASSFPGQNTEAFF.

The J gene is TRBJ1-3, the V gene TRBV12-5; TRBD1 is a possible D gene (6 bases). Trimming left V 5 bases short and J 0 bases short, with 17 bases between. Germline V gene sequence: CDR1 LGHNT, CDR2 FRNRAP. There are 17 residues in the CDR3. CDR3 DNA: TGTGCTAGTGGTCAACCAAAGGGACATACCTCTGGAAACACCATATATTTT. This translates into CASGQPKGHTSGNTIYF.

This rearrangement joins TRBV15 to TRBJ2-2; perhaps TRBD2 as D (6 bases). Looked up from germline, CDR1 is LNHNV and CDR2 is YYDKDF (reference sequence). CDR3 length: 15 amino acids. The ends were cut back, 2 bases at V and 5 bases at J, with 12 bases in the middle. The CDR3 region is CATSRSPRGTGELFF. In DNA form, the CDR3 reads TGTGCCACCAGCAGATCACCGCGGGGAACCGGGGAGCTGTTTTTT.

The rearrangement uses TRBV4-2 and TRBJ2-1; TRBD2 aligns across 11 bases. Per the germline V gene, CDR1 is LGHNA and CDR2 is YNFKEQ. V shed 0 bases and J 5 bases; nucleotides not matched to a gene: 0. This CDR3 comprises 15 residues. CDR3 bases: TGTGCCAGCAGCCAAGAGACTAGCGGGGACAATGAGCAGTTCTTC. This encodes CASSQETSGDNEQFF.

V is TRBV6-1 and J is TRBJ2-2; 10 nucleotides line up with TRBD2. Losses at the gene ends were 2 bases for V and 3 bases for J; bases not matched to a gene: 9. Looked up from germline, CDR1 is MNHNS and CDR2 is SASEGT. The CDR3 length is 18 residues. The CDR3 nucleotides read TGTGCCAGCAGTGAAACCGGTTTTAGCGGGGGGTACACCGGGGAGCTGTTTTTT. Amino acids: CASSETGFSGGYTGELFF.

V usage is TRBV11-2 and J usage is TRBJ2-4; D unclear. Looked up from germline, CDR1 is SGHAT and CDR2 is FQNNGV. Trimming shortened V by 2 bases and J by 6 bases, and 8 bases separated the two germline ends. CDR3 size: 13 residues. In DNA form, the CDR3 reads TGTGCCAGCAGCTTAAGACACGGAAACATTCAGTACTTC. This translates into CASSLRHGNIQYF.

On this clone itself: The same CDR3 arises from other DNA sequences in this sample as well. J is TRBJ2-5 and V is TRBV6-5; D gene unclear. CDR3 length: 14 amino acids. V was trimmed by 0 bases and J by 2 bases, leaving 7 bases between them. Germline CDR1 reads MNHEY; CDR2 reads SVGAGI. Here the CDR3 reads CASSYSPSQETQYF. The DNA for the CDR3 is TGTGCCAGCAGTTACTCGCCCTCTCAAGAGACCCAGTACTTC.

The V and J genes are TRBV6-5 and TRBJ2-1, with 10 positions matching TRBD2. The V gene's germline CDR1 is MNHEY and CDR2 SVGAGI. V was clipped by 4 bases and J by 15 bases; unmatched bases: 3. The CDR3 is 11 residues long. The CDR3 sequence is CASSLAGGGFF. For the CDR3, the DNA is TGTGCCAGCAGTTTAGCGGGGGGCGGGTTCTTC.

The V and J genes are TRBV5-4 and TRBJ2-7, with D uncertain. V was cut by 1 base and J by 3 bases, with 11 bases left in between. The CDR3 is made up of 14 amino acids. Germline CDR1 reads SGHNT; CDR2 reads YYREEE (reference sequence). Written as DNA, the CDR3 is TGTGCCAGCAGCTTGTCGGCACTTCGCTACGAGCAGTACTTC. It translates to CASSLSALRYEQYF.

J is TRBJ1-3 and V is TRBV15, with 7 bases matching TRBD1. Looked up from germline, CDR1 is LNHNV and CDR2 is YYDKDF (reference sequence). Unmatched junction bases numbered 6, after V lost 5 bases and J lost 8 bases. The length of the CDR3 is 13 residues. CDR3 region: CATSSDRVDTIYF. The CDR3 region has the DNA TGTGCCACCAGCTCAGACAGGGTAGACACCATATATTTT.

The CDR3 spells CASRRQGSYEQYF. The DNA for the CDR3 is TGTGCCAGCAGGAGACAGGGTTCCTACGAGCAGTACTTC. The V call is TRBV27, the J call TRBJ2-7, with 7 bases lining up with TRBD1. Germline assignment: CDR1 MNHEY and CDR2 SMNVEV (reference sequence). The CDR3 is 13 residues long. The J segment lost 1 base and the V segment lost 6 bases, leaving 3 bases of the junction unmatched.

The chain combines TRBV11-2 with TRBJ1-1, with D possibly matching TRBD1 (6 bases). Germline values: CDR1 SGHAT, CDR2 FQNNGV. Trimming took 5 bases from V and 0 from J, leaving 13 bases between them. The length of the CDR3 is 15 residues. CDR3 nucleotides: TGTGCCAGCAGCCCAGAAGGGGGGCTGAACACTGAAGCTTTCTTT. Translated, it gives CASSPEGGLNTEAFF.

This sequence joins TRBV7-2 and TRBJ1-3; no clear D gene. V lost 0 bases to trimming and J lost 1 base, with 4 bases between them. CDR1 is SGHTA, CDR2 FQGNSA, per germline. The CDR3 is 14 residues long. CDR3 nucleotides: TGTGCCAGCAGCTTAGCGTTTTCTGGAAACACCATATATTTT. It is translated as CASSLAFSGNTIYF.